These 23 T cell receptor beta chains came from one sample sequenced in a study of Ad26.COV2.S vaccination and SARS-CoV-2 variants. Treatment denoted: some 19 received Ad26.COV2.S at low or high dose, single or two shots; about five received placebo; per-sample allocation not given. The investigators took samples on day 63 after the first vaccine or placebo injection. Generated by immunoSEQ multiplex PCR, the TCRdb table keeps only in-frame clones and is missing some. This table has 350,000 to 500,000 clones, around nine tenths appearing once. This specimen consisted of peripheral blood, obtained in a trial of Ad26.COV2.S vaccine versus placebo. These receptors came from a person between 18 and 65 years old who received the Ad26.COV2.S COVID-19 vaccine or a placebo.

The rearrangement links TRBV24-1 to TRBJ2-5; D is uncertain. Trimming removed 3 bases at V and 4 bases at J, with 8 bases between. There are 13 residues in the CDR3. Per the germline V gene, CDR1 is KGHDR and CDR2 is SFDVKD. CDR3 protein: CATSDRTGETQYF. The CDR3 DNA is TGTGCCACCAGTGATCGAACGGGAGAGACCCAGTACTTC.

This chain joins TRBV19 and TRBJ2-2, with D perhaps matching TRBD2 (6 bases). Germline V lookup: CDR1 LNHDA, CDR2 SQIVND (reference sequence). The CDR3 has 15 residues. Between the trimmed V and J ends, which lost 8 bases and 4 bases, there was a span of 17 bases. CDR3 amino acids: CASSRGGMGTGELFF. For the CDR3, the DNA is TGTGCCAGTTCCCGGGGCGGGATGGGCACCGGGGAGCTGTTTTTT.

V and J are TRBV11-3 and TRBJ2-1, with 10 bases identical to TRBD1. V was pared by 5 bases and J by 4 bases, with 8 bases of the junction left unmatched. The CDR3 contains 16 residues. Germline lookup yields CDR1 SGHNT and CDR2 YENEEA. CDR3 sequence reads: CASSARGTGAYNEQFF. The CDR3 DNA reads TGTGCCAGCAGCGCGCGGGGGACAGGGGCGTACAATGAGCAGTTCTTC.

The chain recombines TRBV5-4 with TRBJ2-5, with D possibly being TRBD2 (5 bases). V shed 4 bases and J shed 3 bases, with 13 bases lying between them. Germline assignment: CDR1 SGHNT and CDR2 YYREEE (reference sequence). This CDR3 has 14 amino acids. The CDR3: CASSRTPGKETQYF. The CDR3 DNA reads TGTGCCAGCAGCCGCACACCGGGGAAAGAGACCCAGTACTTC.

The chain's CDR3 is CASSYRNLVGYTF. The DNA of the CDR3 is TGTGCCAGCAGTTATCGGAACCTGGTTGGCTACACCTTC. V is TRBV6-5 and J is TRBJ1-2; no definite D call. Germline loops: CDR1 MNHEY, CDR2 SVGAGI. V was cut by 3 bases and J by 7 bases, with 12 bases left in between. The CDR3 consists of 13 residues.

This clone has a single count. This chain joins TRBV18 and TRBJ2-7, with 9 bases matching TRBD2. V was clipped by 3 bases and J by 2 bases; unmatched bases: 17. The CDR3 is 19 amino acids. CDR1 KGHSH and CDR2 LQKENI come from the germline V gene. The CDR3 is CASSPLGIGREGPPYEQYF. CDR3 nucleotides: TGTGCCAGCTCACCGTTGGGAATTGGGCGGGAGGGCCCGCCCTACGAGCAGTACTTC. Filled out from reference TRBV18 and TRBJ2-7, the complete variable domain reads NAGVMQNPRHLVRRRGQEARLRCSPMKGHSHVYWYRQLPEEGLKFMVYLQKENIIDESGMPKERFSAEFPKEGPSILRIQQVVRGDSAAYFCASSPLGIGREGPPYEQYFGPGTRLTVT.

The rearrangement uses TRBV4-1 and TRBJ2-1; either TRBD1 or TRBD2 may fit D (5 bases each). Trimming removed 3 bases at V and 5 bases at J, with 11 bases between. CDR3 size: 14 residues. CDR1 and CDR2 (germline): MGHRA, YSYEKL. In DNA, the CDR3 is TGCGCCAGCAGCCATCGAGGGGCCGACAATGAGCAGTTCTTC. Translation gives CASSHRGADNEQFF.

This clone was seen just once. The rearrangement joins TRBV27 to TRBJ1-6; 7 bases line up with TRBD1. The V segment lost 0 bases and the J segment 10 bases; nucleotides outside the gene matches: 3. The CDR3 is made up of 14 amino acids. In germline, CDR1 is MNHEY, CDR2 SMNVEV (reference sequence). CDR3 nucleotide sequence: TGTGCCAGCAGTTTATCGCAGGGGGAGTCACCCCTCCACTTT. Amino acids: CASSLSQGESPLHF.

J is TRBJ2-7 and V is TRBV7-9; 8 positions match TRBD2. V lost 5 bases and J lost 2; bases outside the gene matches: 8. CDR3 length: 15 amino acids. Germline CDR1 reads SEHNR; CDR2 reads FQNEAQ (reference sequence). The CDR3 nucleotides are TGTGCCAGCAGCCCGATGCGGGAGGTAACCTACGAGCAGTACTTC. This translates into CASSPMREVTYEQYF.

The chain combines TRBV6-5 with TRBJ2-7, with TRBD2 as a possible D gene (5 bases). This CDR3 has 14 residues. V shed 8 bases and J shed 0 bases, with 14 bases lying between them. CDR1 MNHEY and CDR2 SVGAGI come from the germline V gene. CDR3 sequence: CASGLRASSYEQYF. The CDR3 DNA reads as TGTGCCAGCGGCCTGCGGGCTAGCTCCTACGAGCAGTACTTC.

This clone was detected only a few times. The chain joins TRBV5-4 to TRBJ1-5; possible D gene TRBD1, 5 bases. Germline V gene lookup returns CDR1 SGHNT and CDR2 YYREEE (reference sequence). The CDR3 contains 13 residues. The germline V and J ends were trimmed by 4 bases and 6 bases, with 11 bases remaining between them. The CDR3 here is CASSEGVSQPQHF. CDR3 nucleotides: TGTGCCAGCAGCGAAGGGGTTAGTCAGCCCCAGCATTTT.

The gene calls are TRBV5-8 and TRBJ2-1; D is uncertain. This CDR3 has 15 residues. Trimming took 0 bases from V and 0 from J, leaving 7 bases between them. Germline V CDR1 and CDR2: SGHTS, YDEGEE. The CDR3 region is CASSLGWGSYNEQFF. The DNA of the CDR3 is TGTGCCAGCAGCTTGGGCTGGGGCTCCTACAATGAGCAGTTCTTC.

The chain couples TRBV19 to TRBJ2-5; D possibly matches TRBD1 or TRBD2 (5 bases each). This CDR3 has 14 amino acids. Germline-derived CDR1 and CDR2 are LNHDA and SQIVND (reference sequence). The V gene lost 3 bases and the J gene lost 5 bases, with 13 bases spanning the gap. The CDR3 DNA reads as TGTGCCAGTAGTATCCCCGGGACCACGGAGACCCAGTACTTC. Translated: CASSIPGTTETQYF.

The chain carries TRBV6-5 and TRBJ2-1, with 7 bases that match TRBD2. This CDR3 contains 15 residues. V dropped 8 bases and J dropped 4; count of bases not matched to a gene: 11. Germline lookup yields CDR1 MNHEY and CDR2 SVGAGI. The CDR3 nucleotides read TGTGCCAGCCGGGTTGTAGCGGGCCTGTACAATGAGCAGTTCTTC. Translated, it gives CASRVVAGLYNEQFF.

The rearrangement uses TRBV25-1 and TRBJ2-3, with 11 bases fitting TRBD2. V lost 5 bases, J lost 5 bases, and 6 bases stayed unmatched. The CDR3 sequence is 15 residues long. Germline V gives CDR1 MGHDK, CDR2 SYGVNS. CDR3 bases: TGTGCCAGCAGTAAGACTAGCGGGATGGAAGATACGCAGTATTTT. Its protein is CASSKTSGMEDTQYF. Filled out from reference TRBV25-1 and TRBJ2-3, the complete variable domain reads EADIYQTPRYLVIGTGKKITLECSQTMGHDKMYWYQQDPGMELHLIHYSYGVNSTEKGDLSSESTVSRIRTEHFPLTLESARPSHTSQYLCASSKTSGMEDTQYFGPGTRLTVL.

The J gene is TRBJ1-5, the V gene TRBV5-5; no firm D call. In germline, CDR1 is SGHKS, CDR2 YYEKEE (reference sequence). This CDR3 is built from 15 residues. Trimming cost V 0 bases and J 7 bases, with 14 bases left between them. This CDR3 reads CASSLGNSLGQPQHF. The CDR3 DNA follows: TGTGCCAGCAGCTTGGGTAACAGTCTGGGACAGCCCCAGCATTTT.

The CDR3 coding sequence is TGTGCCTGGAGTCGACAGGGCTACGAGCAGTACTTC. As protein: CAWSRQGYEQYF. V gene TRBV30 combines with J gene TRBJ2-7, with TRBD1 matching over 7 bases. The CDR3 has 12 residues. V dropped 2 bases and J dropped 3; count of bases not matched to a gene: 1. Germline V lookup: CDR1 GTSNPN, CDR2 SVGIG (reference sequence).

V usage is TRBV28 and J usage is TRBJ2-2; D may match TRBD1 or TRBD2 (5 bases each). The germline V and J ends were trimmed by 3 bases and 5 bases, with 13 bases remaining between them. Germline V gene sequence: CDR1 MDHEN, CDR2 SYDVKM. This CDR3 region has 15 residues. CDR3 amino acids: CASSLAGSQTGELFF. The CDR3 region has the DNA TGTGCCAGCAGTTTGGCAGGGAGCCAAACCGGGGAGCTGTTTTTT.

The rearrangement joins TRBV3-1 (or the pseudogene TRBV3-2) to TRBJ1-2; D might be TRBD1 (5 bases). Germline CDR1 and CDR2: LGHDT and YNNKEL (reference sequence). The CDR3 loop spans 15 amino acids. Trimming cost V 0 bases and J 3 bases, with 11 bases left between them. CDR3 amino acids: CASSQDAGTYYGYTF. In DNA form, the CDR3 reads TGTGCCAGCAGCCAAGATGCCGGGACCTACTATGGCTACACCTTC.

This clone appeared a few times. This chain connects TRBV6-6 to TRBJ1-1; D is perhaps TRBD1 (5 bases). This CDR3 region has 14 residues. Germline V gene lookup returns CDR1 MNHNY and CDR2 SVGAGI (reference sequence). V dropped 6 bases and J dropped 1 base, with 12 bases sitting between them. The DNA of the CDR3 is TGTGCCAGCAGACGGGGGGAAAGGAACACTGAAGCTTTCTTT. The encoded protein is CASRRGERNTEAFF.

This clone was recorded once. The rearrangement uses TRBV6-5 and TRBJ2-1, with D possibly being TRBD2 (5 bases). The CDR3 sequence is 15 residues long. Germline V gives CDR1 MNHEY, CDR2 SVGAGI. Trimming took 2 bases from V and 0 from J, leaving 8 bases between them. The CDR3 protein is CASSYPRGSYNEQFF. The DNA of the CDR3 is TGTGCCAGCAGTTACCCCCGGGGCTCCTACAATGAGCAGTTCTTC.

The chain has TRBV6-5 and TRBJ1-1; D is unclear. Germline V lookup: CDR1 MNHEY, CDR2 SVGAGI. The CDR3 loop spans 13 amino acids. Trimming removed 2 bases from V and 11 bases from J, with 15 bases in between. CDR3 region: CASSYRPEGSAFF. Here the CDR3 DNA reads TGTGCCAGCAGTTACCGCCCAGAGGGAAGCGCTTTCTTT.

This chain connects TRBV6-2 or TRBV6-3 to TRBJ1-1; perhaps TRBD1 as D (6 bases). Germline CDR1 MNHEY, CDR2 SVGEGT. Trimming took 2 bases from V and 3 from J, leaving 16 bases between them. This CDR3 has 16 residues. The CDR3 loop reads CASSYRLQGRDTEAFF. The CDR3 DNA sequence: TGTGCCAGCAGTTACCGTCTACAGGGTCGAGACACTGAAGCTTTCTTT.